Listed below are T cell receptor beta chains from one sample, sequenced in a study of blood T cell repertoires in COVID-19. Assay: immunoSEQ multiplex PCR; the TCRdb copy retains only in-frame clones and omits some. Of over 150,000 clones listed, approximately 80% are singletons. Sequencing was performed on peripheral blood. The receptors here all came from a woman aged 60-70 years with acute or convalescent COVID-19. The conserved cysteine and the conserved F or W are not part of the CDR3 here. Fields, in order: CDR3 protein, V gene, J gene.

CDR3aa: ASSVFLGTGYDKSTGELF
v_gene: TRBV19
j_gene: TRBJ2-2

CDR3aa: SVASGSGANVLT
v_gene: TRBV29-1
j_gene: TRBJ2-6

CDR3aa: ASSPYVQGSSEKLF
v_gene: TRBV7-8
j_gene: TRBJ1-4

CDR3aa: ASSLPGTGDTEAF
v_gene: TRBV11-2
j_gene: TRBJ1-1

CDR3aa: ASSSLREGGEKLF
v_gene: TRBV5-1
j_gene: TRBJ1-4

CDR3aa: ASSERSMASSNQPQH
v_gene: TRBV6-1
j_gene: TRBJ1-5

CDR3aa: ASSPRRGGEAF
v_gene: TRBV9
j_gene: TRBJ1-1

CDR3aa: ATSDGQGASGYT
v_gene: TRBV15
j_gene: TRBJ1-2

CDR3aa: SASFSGGGYGYT
v_gene: TRBV20-1
j_gene: TRBJ1-2

CDR3aa: ASSLVPGQGASQETQY
v_gene: TRBV3-1/TRBV3-2
j_gene: TRBJ2-5

CDR3aa: ASRGQGAQVNQPQH
v_gene: TRBV2
j_gene: TRBJ1-5

CDR3aa: ASRGTGGRSQH
v_gene: TRBV6-5
j_gene: TRBJ1-5

CDR3aa: ASSFQGGLAVGEQF
v_gene: TRBV7-3
j_gene: TRBJ2-1

CDR3aa: ASSLNGEGNTIY
v_gene: TRBV28
j_gene: TRBJ1-3

CDR3aa: ASSVRLANTGELF
v_gene: TRBV9
j_gene: TRBJ2-2

CDR3aa: ASSAGTGTYNEQF
v_gene: TRBV10-1
j_gene: TRBJ2-1